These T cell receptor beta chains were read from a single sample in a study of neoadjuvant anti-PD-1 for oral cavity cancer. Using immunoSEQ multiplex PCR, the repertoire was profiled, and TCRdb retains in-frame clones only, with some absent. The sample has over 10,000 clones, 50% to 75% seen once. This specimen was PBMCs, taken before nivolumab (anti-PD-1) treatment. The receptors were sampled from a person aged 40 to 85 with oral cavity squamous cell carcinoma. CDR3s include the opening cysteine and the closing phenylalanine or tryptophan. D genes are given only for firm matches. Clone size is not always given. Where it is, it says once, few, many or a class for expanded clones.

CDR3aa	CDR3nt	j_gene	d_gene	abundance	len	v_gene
CASSQASEQYF	TGTGCCAGCAGCCAAGCGTCCGAGCAGTACTTC	TRBJ2-7	.	few	11	TRBV14
CASSPPSNWSPYNEQFF	TGTGCCAGCAGCCCCCCCAGCAACTGGAGCCCCTACAATGAGCAGTTCTTC	TRBJ2-1	.	.	17	TRBV5-4
CSVGGGRRTEAFF	TGCAGCGTCGGGGGAGGGCGTCGGACTGAAGCTTTCTTT	TRBJ1-1	.	.	13	TRBV29-1
CASKRGSASSWETQYF	TGTGCCAGCAAAAGGGGGTCTGCTAGCTCCTGGGAGACCCAGTACTTC	TRBJ2-5	.	.	16	TRBV27
CASSERERAGTEAFF	TGTGCCAGCAGTGAGCGAGAAAGAGCTGGCACTGAAGCTTTCTTT	TRBJ1-1	.	.	15	TRBV2
CASSYGRGREKLFF	TGTGCCAGCAGTTACGGAAGGGGGAGGGAAAAACTGTTTTTT	TRBJ1-4	.	.	14	TRBV6-5
CASSDGSREQYF	TGTGCCAGCAGTGATGGTAGCCGGGAGCAGTACTTC	TRBJ2-7	.	few	12	TRBV6-1
CASSVGGSGNNEQFF	TGTGCCAGCAGCGTAGGCGGGAGCGGAAACAATGAGCAGTTCTTC	TRBJ2-1	TRBD2	.	15	TRBV9
CASTTGGAGNSPLHF	TGTGCCAGCACCACAGGGGGCGCGGGTAATTCACCCCTCCACTTT	TRBJ1-6	TRBD1	few	15	TRBV14
CASSSSLHEQYF	TGTGCCAGCAGCTCATCCCTTCACGAGCAGTACTTC	TRBJ2-7	.	.	12	TRBV9
CASSSLAGGHTDTQYF	TGTGCCAGCAGCTCCTTAGCGGGGGGTCACACAGATACGCAGTATTTT	TRBJ2-3	TRBD2	once	16	TRBV5-4
CASSLNRGREEQYF	TGTGCCAGCAGCTTGAACAGGGGAAGGGAAGAGCAGTACTTC	TRBJ2-7	TRBD1	.	14	TRBV7-2
CASSEGAGSYGYTF	TGTGCCAGCTCTGAGGGGGCTGGTAGTTATGGCTACACCTTC	TRBJ1-2	TRBD1	.	14	TRBV18
CAGTQDFNTEAFF	TGTGCCGGAACTCAGGATTTCAACACTGAAGCTTTCTTT	TRBJ1-1	.	.	13	TRBV6-6